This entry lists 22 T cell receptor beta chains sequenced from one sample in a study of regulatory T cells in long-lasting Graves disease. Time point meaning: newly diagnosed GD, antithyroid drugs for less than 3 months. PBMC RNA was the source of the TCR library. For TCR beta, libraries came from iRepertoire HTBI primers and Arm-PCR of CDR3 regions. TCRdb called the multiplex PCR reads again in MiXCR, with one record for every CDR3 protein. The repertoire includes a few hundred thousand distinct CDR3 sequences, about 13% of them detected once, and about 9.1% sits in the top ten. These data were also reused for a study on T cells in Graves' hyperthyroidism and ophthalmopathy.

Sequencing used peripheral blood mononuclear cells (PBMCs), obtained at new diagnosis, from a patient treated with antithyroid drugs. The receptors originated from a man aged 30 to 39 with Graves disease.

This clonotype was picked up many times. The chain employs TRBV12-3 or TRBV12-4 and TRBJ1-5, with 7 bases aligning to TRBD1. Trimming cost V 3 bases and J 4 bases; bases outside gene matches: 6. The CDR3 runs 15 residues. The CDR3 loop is CASSFETGRNQPQHF. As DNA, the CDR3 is TGTGCCAGCAGTTTCGAGACAGGGAGGAATCAGCCCCAGCATTTT.

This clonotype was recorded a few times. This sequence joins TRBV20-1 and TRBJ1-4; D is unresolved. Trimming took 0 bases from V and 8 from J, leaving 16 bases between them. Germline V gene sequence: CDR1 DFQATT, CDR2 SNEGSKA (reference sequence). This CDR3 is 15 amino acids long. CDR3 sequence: CSARDRGRRKEKLFF. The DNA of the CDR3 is TGCAGTGCTAGAGATCGAGGCAGGAGGAAGGAAAAACTGTTTTTT.

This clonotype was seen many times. CDR3 DNA: TGTGCCAGCAGTTTGGAGGAGGGGTTAAGCGAGCAGTACTTC. This gives the protein CASSLEEGLSEQYF. This chain links TRBV12-3 or TRBV12-4 with TRBJ2-7; possibly TRBD2 for D (6 bases). V was cut by 3 bases and J by 6 bases, with 15 bases left in between. The CDR3 spans 14 residues.

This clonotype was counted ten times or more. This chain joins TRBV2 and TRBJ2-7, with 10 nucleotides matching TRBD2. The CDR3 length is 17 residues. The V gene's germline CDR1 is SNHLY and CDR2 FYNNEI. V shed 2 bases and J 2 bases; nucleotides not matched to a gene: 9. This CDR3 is CASSERLAGERAYEQYF. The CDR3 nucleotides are TGTGCCAGCAGTGAAAGGCTAGCGGGAGAGAGGGCCTACGAGCAGTACTTC.

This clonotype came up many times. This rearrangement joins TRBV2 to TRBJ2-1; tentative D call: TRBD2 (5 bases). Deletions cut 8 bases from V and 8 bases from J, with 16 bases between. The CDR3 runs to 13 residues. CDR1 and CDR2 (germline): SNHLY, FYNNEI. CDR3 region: CASGENAWDEQFF. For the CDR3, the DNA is TGTGCCAGCGGGGAGAACGCCTGGGATGAGCAGTTCTTC.

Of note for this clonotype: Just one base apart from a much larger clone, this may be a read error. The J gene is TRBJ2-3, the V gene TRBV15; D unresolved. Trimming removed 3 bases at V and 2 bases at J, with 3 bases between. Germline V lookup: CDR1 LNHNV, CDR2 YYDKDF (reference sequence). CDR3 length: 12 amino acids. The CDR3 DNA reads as TGTGCCACCAGCAGGCCCACAGATACGCAGTATTTT. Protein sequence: CATSRPTDTQYF.

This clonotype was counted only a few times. CDR3 loop: CSQAAGISRREQFF. The CDR3 DNA sequence: TGCAGTCAAGCCGCGGGCATTTCAAGGCGTGAGCAGTTCTTC. The V and J genes are TRBV20-1 and TRBJ2-1; a weak D match, TRBD2 (5 bases). From germline, CDR1 is DFQATT and CDR2 SNEGSKA (reference sequence). This CDR3 has 14 residues. V was trimmed by 8 bases and J by 9 bases, leaving 23 bases between them.

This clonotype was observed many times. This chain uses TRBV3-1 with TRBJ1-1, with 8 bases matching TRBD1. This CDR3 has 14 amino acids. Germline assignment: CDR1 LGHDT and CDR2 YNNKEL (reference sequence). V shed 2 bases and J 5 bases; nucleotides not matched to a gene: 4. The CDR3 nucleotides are TGTGCCAGCAGCCAACAGGGGGCGGCAACTGAAGCTTTCTTT. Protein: CASSQQGAATEAFF.

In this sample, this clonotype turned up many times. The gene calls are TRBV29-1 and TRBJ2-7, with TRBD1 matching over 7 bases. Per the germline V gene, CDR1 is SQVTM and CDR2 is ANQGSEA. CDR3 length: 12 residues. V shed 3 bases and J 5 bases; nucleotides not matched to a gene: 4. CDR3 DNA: TGCAGCGTTGAGACAGGGATGAACGAGCAGTACTTC. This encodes CSVETGMNEQYF.

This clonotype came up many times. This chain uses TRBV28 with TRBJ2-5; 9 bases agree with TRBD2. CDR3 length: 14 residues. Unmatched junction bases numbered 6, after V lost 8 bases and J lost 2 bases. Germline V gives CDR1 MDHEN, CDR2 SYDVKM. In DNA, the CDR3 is TGTGCCAGCTCCCCAGCGGGGGGACAAGAGACCCAGTACTTC. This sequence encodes CASSPAGGQETQYF.

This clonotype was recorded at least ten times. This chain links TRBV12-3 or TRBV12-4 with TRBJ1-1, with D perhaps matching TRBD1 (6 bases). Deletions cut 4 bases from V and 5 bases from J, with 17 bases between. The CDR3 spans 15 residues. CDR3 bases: TGTGCCAGCAGTTGGGGGGGACCCCAGGGGACTGAAGCTTTCTTT. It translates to CASSWGGPQGTEAFF.

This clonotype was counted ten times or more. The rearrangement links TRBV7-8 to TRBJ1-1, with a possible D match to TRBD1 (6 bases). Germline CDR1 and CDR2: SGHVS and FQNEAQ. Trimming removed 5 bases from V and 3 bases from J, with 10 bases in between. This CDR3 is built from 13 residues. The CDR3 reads CASSPEGDTEAFF. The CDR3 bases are TGTGCCAGCAGCCCAGAGGGGGACACTGAAGCTTTCTTT.

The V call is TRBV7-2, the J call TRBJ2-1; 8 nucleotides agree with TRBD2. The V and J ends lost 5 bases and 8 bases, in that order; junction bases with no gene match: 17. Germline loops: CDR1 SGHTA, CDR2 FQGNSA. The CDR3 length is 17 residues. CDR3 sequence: CASSEAPTGGGSDEQFF. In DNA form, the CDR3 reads TGTGCCAGCAGCGAAGCCCCCACGGGGGGGGGTTCGGATGAGCAGTTCTTC.

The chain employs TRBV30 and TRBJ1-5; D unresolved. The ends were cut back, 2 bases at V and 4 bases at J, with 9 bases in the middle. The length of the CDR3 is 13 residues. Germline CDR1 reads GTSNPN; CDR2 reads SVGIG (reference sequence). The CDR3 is CAWSTVFNQPQHF. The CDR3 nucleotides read TGTGCCTGGAGTACAGTTTTTAATCAGCCCCAGCATTTT.

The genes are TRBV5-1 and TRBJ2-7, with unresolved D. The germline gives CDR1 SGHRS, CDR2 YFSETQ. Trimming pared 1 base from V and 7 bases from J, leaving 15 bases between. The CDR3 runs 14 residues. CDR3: CASSLWQAPTEQYF. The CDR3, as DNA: TGCGCCAGCAGCTTGTGGCAGGCCCCTACGGAGCAGTACTTC.

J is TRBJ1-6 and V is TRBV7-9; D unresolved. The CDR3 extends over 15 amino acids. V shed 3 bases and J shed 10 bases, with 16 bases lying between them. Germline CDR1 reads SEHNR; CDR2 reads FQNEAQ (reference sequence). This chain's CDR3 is CASSFSRARSSPLHF. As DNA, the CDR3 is TGTGCCAGCAGCTTTAGTCGGGCCAGAAGCTCACCCCTCCACTTT.

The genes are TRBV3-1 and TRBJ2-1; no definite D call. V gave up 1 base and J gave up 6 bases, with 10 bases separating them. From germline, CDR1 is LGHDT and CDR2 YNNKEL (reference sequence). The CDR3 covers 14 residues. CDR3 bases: TGTGCCAGCAGCCAAGTTGGGTCGGGCAATGAGCAGTTCTTC. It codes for CASSQVGSGNEQFF.

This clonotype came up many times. CDR3 nucleotide sequence: TGTGCCAGCAGTCCCGGGACTAGCGGGGGCGCCGGGGAGCTGTTTTTT. Amino acids: CASSPGTSGGAGELFF. V usage is TRBV12-3 or TRBV12-4 and J usage is TRBJ2-2; 14 bases align to TRBD2. CDR3 length equals 16 residues. Losses at the gene ends were 5 bases for V and 6 bases for J; bases not matched to a gene: 5.

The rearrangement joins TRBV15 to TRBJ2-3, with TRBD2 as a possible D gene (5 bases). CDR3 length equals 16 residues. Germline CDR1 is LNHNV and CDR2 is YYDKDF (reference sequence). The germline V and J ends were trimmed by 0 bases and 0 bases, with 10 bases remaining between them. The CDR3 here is CATSRDPRTSTDTQYF. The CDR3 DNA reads TGTGCCACCAGCAGAGATCCAAGGACTAGCACAGATACGCAGTATTTT.

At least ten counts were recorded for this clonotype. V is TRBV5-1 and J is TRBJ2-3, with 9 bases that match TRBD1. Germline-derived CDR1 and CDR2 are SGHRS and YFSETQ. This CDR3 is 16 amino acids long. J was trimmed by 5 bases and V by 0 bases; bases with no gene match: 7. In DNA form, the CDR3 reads TGCGCCAGCAGCTTGGCCACGGGACAGGGAGTAGATACGCAGTATTTT. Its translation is CASSLATGQGVDTQYF.

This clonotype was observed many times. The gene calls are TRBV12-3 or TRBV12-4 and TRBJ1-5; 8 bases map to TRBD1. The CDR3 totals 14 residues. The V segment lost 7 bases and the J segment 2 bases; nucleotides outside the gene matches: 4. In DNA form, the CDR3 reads TGTGCCAGCACCCAGGACAGGGGCAATCAGCCCCAGCATTTT. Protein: CASTQDRGNQPQHF.

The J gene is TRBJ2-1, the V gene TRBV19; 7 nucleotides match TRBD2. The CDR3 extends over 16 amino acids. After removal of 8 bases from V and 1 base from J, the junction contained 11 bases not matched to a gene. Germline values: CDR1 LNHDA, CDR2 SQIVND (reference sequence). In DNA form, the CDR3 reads TGTGCCAGTGGTTCTAGTGCGGGAGTTTCCTACAATGAGCAGTTCTTC. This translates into CASGSSAGVSYNEQFF.